This T cell receptor (beta chain) emerged from a study of blood T cell repertoires in COVID-19. Authors' processing steps: Reference gene primer amplification gave nucleated cell count estimates. Here immunoSEQ multiplex PCR was the method, and the copy in TCRdb shows in-frame clones only, minus some. V and J calls plus clone size are reproduced from that table; the DNA served to infer D and trimming. The table shows 65,000 to 80,000 clones, with approximately 88% occurring only once. Sequences were obtained from peripheral blood. The origin of this receptor is a man aged 45-65 years with active COVID-19.

The CDR3 nucleotides read TGTGCCAGTAGTATAGTTCGGGGCGGGAGGGCCCAGAGCACAGATACGCAGTATTTT. Translation: CASSIVRGGRAQSTDTQYF. The rearrangement uses TRBV19 and TRBJ2-3; 9 bases are a match to TRBD2. The CDR3 runs 19 residues. J lost 0 bases, V lost 1 base, and 11 bases had no gene match. The germline V gene encodes CDR1 LNHDA and CDR2 SQIVND (reference sequence). The whole variable domain, filled in from reference TRBV19 and TRBJ2-3, reads DGGITQSPKYLFRKEGQNVTLSCEQNLNHDAMYWYRQDPGQGLRLIYYSQIVNDFQKGDIAEGYSVSREKKESFPLTVTSAQKNPTAFYLCASSIVRGGRAQSTDTQYFGPGTRLTVL.